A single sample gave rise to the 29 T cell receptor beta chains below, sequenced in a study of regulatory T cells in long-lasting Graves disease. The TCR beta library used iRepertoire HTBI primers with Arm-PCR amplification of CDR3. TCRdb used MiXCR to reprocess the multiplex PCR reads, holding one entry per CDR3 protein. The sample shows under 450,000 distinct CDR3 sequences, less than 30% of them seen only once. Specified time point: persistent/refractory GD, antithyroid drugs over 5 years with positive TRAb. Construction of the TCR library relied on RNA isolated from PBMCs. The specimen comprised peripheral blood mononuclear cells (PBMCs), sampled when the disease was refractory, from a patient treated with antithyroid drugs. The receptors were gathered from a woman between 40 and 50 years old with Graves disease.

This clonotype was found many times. CDR3 nucleotides: TGTGCCAGCAGCCGAGGACAGAGTCTCGAAAAACTGTTTTTT. It codes for CASSRGQSLEKLFF. The chain joins TRBV7-9 to TRBJ1-4; D is possibly TRBD1 (6 bases). Germline V gene lookup returns CDR1 SEHNR and CDR2 FQNEAQ (reference sequence). This CDR3 region has 14 residues. V lost 5 bases to trimming and J lost 8 bases, with 15 bases between them.

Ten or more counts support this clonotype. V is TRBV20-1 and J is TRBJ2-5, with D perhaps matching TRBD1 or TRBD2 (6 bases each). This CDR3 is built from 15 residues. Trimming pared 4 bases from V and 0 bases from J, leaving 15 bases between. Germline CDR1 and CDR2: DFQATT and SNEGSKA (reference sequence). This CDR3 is CSAIKGGADQETQYF. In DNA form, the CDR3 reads TGCAGTGCTATAAAGGGGGGAGCGGACCAAGAGACCCAGTACTTC.

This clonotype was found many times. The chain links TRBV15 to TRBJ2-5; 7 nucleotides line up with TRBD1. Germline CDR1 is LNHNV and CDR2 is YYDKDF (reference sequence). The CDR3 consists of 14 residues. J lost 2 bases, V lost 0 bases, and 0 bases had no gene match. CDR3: CATSREGQQETQYF. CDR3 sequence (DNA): TGTGCCACCAGCAGAGAGGGACAGCAAGAGACCCAGTACTTC.

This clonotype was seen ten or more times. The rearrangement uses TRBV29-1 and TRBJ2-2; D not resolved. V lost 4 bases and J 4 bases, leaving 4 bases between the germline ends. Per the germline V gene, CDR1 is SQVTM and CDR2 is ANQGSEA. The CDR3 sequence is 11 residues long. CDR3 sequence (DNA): TGCAGCGTTGGGGGCACCGGGGAGCTGTTTTTT. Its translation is CSVGGTGELFF.

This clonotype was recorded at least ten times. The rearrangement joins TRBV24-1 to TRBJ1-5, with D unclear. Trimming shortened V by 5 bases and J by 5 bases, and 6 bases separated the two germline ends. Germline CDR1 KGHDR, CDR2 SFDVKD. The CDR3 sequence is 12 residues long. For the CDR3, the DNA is TGTGCCACCAGTGCCCCGGATCAGCCCCAGCATTTT. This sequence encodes CATSAPDQPQHF.

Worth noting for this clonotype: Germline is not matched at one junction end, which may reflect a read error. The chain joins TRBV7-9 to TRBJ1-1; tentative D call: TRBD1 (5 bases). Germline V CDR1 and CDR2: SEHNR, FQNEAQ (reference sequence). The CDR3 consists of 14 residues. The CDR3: CASSLSPGSTEAFF. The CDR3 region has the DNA TGTGCCAGCAGCTTAAGTCCAGGGTCCACTGAGGCTTTCTTT.

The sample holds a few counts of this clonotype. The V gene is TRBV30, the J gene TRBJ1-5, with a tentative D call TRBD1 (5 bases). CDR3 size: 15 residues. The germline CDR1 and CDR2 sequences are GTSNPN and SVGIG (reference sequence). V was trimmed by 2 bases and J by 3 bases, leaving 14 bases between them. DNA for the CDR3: TGTGCCTGGAGTATGGGGCCAGGGCCCAATCAGCCCCAGCATTTT. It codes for CAWSMGPGPNQPQHF.

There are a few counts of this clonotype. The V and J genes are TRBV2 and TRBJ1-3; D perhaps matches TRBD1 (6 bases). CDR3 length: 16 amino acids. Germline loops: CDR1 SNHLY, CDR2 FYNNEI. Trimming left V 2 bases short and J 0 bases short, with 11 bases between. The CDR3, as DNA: TGTGCCAGCAGTGAACAGGGGCCGAGCTCTGGAAACACCATATATTTT. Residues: CASSEQGPSSGNTIYF.

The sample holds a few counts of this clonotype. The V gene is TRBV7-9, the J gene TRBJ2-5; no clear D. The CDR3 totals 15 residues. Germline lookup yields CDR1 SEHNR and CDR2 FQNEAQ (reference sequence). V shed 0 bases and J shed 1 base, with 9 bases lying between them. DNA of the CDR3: TGTGCCAGCAGCTTAGCGATCGGCGCCCAAGAGACCCAGTACTTC. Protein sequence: CASSLAIGAQETQYF.

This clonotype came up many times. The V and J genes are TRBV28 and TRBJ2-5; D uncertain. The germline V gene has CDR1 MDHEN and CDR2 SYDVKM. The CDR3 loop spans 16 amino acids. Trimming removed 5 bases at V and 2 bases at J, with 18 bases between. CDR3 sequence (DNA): TGTGCCAGCAGTCGCCTAGGGCAGGCCCCGCAAGAGACCCAGTACTTC. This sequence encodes CASSRLGQAPQETQYF.

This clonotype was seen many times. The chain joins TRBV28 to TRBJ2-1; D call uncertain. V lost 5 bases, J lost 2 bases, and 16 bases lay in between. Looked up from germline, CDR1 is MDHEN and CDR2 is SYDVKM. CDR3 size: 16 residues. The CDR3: CASSPRWPPAYNEQFF. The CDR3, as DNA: TGTGCCAGCAGTCCTCGGTGGCCCCCGGCCTACAATGAGCAGTTCTTC. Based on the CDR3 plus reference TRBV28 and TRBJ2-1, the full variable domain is DVKVTQSSRYLVKRTGEKVFLECVQDMDHENMFWYRQDPGLGLRLIYFSYDVKMKEKGDIPEGYSVSREKKERFSLILESASTNQTSMYLCASSPRWPPAYNEQFFGPGTRLTVL.

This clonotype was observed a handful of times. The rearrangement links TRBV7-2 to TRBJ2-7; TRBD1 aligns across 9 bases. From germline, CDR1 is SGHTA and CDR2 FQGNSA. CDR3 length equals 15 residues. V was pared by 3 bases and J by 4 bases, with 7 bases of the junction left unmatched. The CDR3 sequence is CASSFWGQGMYEQYF. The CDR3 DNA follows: TGTGCCAGCAGCTTTTGGGGACAGGGAATGTACGAGCAGTACTTC.

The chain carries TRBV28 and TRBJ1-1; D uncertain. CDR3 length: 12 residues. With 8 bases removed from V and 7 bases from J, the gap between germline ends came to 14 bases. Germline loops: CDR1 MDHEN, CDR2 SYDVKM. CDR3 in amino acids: CASVETGYEAFF. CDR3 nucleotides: TGTGCCAGCGTGGAGACGGGATATGAAGCTTTCTTT.

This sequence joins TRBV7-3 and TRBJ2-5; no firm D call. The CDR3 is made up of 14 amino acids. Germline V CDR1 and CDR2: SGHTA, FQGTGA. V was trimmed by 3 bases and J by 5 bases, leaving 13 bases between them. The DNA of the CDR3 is TGTGCCAGCAGCTTCTTCCCCTTCGGGGAGACCCAGTACTTC. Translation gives CASSFFPFGETQYF.

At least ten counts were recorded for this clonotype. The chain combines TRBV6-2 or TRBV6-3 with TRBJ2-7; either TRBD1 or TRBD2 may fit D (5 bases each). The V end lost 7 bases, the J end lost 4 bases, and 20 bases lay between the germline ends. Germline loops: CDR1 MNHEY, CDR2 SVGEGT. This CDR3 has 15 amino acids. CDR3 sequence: CASTPGRDAIYEQYF. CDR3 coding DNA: TGTGCCAGCACTCCGGGTCGGGACGCAATTTACGAGCAGTACTTC.

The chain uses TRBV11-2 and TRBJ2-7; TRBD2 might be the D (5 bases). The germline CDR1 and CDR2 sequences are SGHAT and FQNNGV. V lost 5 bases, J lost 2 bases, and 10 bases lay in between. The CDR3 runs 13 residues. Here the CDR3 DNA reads TGTGCCAGCAGCCTAACTAGAGCCTACGAGCAGTACTTC. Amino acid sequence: CASSLTRAYEQYF.

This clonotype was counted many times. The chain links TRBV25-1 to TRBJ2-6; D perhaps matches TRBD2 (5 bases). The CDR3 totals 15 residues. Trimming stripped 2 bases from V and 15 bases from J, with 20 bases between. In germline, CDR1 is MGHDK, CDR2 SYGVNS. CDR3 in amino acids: CASSENRDYPPTLTF. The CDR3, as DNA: TGTGCCAGCAGTGAAAATCGCGACTATCCCCCCACCCTGACTTTC.

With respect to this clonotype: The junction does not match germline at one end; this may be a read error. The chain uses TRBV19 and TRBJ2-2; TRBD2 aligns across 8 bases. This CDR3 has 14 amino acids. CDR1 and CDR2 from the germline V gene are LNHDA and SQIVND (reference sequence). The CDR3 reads CASSTGGSTGELVF. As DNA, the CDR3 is TGTGCCAGTAGTACGGGAGGGTCCACCGGGGAGCTGGTTTTT.

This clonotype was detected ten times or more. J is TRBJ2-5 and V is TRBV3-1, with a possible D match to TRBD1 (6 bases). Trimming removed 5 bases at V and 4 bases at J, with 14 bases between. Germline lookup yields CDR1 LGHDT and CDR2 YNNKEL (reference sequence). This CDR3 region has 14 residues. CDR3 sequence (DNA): TGTGCCAGCAGCGTACAGGGTAGGGTAGAGACCCAGTACTTC. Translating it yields CASSVQGRVETQYF.

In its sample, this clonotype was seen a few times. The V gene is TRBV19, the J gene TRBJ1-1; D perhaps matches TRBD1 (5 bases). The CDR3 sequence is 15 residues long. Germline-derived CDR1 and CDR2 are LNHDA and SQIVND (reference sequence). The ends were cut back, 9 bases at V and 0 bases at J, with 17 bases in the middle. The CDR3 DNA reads TGTGCCAGCAGACAGACTAGCCGTATGAACACTGAAGCTTTCTTT. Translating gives CASRQTSRMNTEAFF.

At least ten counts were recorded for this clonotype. DNA for the CDR3: TGTGCCATCAGTGAGGTGAACACTGAAGCTTTCTTT. This codes for CAISEVNTEAFF. This chain uses TRBV10-3 with TRBJ1-1; D not resolved. Germline-derived CDR1 and CDR2 are ENHRY and SYGVKD. The CDR3 totals 12 residues. V lost 2 bases and J 0 bases, leaving 1 base between the germline ends.

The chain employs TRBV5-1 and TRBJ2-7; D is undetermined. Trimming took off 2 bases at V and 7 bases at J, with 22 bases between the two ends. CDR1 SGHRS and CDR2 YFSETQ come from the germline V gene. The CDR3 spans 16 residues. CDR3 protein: CASSFSSGPGLREQYF. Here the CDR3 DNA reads TGCGCCAGCAGCTTTTCATCCGGGCCGGGTTTAAGGGAGCAGTACTTC.

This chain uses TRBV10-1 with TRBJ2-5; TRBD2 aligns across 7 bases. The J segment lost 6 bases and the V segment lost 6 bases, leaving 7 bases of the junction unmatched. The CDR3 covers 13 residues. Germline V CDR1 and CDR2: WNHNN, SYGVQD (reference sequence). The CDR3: CASSGTMKQTQYF. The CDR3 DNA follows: TGCGCCAGCAGCGGGACTATGAAACAGACCCAGTACTTC.

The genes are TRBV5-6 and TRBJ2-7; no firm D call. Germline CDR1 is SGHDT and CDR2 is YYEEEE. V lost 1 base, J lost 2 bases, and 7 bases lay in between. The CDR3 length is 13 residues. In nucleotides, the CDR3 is TGTGCCAGCAGCTTGAGACCGCCCTACGAGCAGTACTTC. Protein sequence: CASSLRPPYEQYF.

Here the CDR3 DNA reads TGTGCCAGCAGCTTAGCGCATAATCAGCCCCAGCATTTT. It specifies CASSLAHNQPQHF. This chain connects TRBV7-8 to TRBJ1-5; D gene uncertain. The ends were cut back, 0 bases at V and 4 bases at J, with 4 bases in the middle. Germline assignment: CDR1 SGHVS and CDR2 FQNEAQ. This CDR3 has 13 amino acids. The full variable domain, with the rest looked up from reference TRBV7-8 and TRBJ1-5, is GAGVSQSPRYKVAKRGQDVALRCDPISGHVSLFWYQQALGQGPEFLTYFQNEAQLDKSGLPSDRFFAERPEGSVSTLKIQRTQQEDSAVYLCASSLAHNQPQHFGDGTRLSIL.

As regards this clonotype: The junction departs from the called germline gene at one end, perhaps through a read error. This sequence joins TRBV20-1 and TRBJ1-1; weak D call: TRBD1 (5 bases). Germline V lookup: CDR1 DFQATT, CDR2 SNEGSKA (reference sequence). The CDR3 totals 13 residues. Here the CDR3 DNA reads TGCAGTGCTAGTTGGGACCCGAACACTGGAGCTTTCTTT. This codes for CSASWDPNTGAFF.

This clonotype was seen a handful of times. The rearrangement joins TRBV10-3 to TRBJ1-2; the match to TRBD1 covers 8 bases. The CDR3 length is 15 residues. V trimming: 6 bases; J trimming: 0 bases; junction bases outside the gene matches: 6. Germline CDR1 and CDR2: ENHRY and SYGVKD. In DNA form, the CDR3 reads TGTGCCATCAGCGAAGACAGGGGTCCTAACTATGGCTACACCTTC. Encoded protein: CAISEDRGPNYGYTF.

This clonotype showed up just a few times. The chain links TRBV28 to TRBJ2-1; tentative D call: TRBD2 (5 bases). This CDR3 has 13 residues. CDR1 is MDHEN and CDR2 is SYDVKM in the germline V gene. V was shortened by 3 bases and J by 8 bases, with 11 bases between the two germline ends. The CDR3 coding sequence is TGTGCCAGCAGTTTTCCGGGAAAGGATGAGCAGTTCTTC. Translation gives CASSFPGKDEQFF.

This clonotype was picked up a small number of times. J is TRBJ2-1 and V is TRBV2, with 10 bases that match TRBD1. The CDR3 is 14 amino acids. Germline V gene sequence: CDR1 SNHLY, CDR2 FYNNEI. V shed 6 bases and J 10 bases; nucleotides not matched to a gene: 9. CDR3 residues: CASSLGTGALEQFF. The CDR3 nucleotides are TGTGCCAGCAGCTTGGGGACAGGGGCATTAGAGCAGTTCTTC.